This is a list of T cell receptor beta chains from one sample in a study of T cells in narcolepsy. Repertoires were generated with immunoSEQ multiplex PCR, while TCRdb's copy carries only in-frame clones and drops some. The data show about 40,000 clones, with roughly 88% seen just once and under 2% held by the top ten. The sequenced sample was CD45RA- memory CD4+ T cells from PBMCs. Receptors originate from a human donor with narcolepsy. Each CDR3 is given with its conserved first and last residue. Fields, in order: J gene, D gene, CDR3 length, V gene, clone size, CDR3 DNA, CDR3 protein. D genes are given only for firm matches. Size values are once, few and many counts, or a class for expanded clones, and some rows have none.

>TRBJ2-1|TRBD1|15|TRBV12-5|.
TGTGCTAGTGGTTCGGGGACAGGGCCCTACAATGAGCAGTTCTTC
CASGSGTGPYNEQFF
>TRBJ2-1|.|14|TRBV9|.
TGTGCCAGCAGCGTAGAGTCCGGGCGAGGGGAGCAGTTCTTC
CASSVESGRGEQFF
>TRBJ2-3|TRBD2|14|TRBV19|.
TGTGCCAGTATTCCCGGGGGGGGCTCAGATACGCAGTATTTT
CASIPGGGSDTQYF
>TRBJ1-4|.|15|TRBV19|.
TGTGCCAGTACCAAAGCGTGGGGGGGACCTGAGGAACTGTTTTTT
CASTKAWGGPEELFF
>TRBJ1-2|TRBD1|14|TRBV7-2|.
TGTGCCAGCAGTTCCGGGACAGGGAACTATGGCTACACCTTC
CASSSGTGNYGYTF
>TRBJ2-3|.|16|TRBV10-2|.
TGCGCCAGCAACGAAGGGTCGGGGGCGGGCACAGATACGCAGTATTTT
CASNEGSGAGTDTQYF
>TRBJ1-5|TRBD1|14|TRBV6-1|.
TGTGCCAGCGGGGGGACAGGGGGCATTCAGCCCCAGCATTTT
CASGGTGGIQPQHF
>TRBJ1-4|.|15|TRBV11-3|once
TGTGCCAGCAGCTCTTACACCGCAACTAATGAAAAACTGTTTTTT
CASSSYTATNEKLFF
>TRBJ1-1|TRBD1|14|TRBV27|.
TGTGCCAGCAGTTGGGGACAGTTGAACACTGAAGCTTTCTTT
CASSWGQLNTEAFF
>TRBJ2-5|TRBD1|15|TRBV30|.
TGTGCCTGGAGTGCTCAGGGGGTCCGGCAAGAGACCCAGTACTTC
CAWSAQGVRQETQYF
>TRBJ2-3|.|14|TRBV18|.
TGTGCCAGCTCACCGGACCTTAGCACAGATACGCAGTATTTT
CASSPDLSTDTQYF
>TRBJ2-7|.|14|TRBV11-3|.
TGTGCCAGCAGCTTCGCAGGGCGGGCCTACGAGCAGTACTTC
CASSFAGRAYEQYF
>TRBJ1-5|.|17|TRBV4-1|.
TGCGCCAGCAGCCAAGATGGCAGGGACCATAGCAATCAGCCCCAGCATTTT
CASSQDGRDHSNQPQHF
>TRBJ2-5|.|12|TRBV28|.
TGTGCCAGCACCAATGCCCGGGGGACCCAGTACTTC
CASTNARGTQYF
>TRBJ2-7|TRBD1|14|TRBV7-9|.
TGTGCCAGCAGCGCCGGGACAGGGTCCTACGAGCAGTACTTC
CASSAGTGSYEQYF
>TRBJ2-5|.|16|TRBV14|.
TGTGCCAGCAGCCCTGGGGCCGGGCTATACCAAGAGACCCAGTACTTC
CASSPGAGLYQETQYF
>TRBJ1-4|.|14|TRBV5-1|.
TGCGCCAGCAGCCTAGACCCGAACCCTGAAAAACTGTTTTTT
CASSLDPNPEKLFF
>TRBJ1-5|.|14|TRBV9|.
TGTGCCAGCAGCTTGGGGGTTAGCAATCAGCCCCAGCATTTT
CASSLGVSNQPQHF
>TRBJ1-1|TRBD1|15|TRBV5-1|.
TGCGCCAGCCGCAGGGGGCAGGGGGTGAACACTGAAGCTTTCTTT
CASRRGQGVNTEAFF
>TRBJ1-1|.|17|TRBV2|.
TGTGCCAGCAGTGAAGGACGAAGGGGATCTTTGAACACTGAAGCTTTCTTT
CASSEGRRGSLNTEAFF
>TRBJ2-1|.|11|TRBV6-6|few
TGTGCCAGCAGTAACTACAATGAGCAGTTCTTC
CASSNYNEQFF
>TRBJ1-2|.|14|TRBV5-1|.
TGCGCCAGCAGCCGAGGAGACGCTTCCTATGGCTACACCTTC
CASSRGDASYGYTF
>TRBJ2-5|TRBD2|16|TRBV5-1|.
TGCGCCAGCAGCTTGGCTGCGGGGGGTTTTGAAGAGACCCAGTACTTC
CASSLAAGGFEETQYF
>TRBJ1-3|.|16|TRBV7-3|.
TGTGCCAGCAGCTTACAGCCTACCTTCTCTGGAAACACCATATATTTT
CASSLQPTFSGNTIYF
>TRBJ1-2|.|13|TRBV10-3|.
TGTGCCATCAGTGAGTGGCTGAACTATGGCTACACCTTC
CAISEWLNYGYTF
>TRBJ1-3|TRBD1|17|TRBV11-3|.
TGTGCCAGCAGCCGTCCCGGGACAGGGGACTCTGGAAACACCATATATTTT
CASSRPGTGDSGNTIYF
>TRBJ2-3|TRBD1|16|TRBV4-2|few
TGTGCCAGCAGCCCCACCGGGACAGGGGGCGCAGATACGCAGTATTTT
CASSPTGTGGADTQYF
>TRBJ2-3|TRBD2|16|TRBV9|.
TGTGCCAGCAGCCCACTAGCGGGGGGGCCGGGGGATACGCAGTATTTT
CASSPLAGGPGDTQYF
>TRBJ2-1|TRBD2|16|TRBV15|.
TGTGCCACCAGCAGAGGGGGGACTAGCGGATACAATGAGCAGTTCTTC
CATSRGGTSGYNEQFF
>TRBJ1-1|.|14|TRBV28|once
TGTGCCAGCAGTTTGAGGCGGCCGGGCACTGAAGCTTTCTTT
CASSLRRPGTEAFF
>TRBJ2-7|TRBD1|18|TRBV7-2|.
TGTGCCAGCAGCCCTAGAGGGGCCGGGACAGGGGGCGGGTACGAGCAGTACTTC
CASSPRGAGTGGGYEQYF
>TRBJ1-2|.|14|TRBV28|.
TGTGCCAGCAGGGTACAGGGATCTAACTATGGCTACACCTTC
CASRVQGSNYGYTF
>TRBJ2-7|.|14|TRBV5-1|.
TGCGCCAGCAGCTTGGGACAGGCATCCTACGAGCAGTACTTC
CASSLGQASYEQYF
>TRBJ1-2|.|13|TRBV4-2|.
TGTGCCAGCAGCTCCGACAGGAGTTATGGCTACACCTTC
CASSSDRSYGYTF
>TRBJ1-2|.|14|TRBV6-4|.
TGTGCCAGCAGTGACTCGAGTCGGGGGTATGGCTACACCTTC
CASSDSSRGYGYTF
>TRBJ2-1|TRBD2|14|TRBV7-9|.
TGTGCCAGCAGCTCCTCGGGGGGGTACAATGAGCAGTTCTTC
CASSSSGGYNEQFF
>TRBJ1-5|.|14|TRBV2|.
TGTGCCAGCAGTGAGGGAAAAAGGCGGCAGCCCCAGCATTTT
CASSEGKRRQPQHF
>TRBJ2-1|.|17|TRBV7-7|.
TGTGCCAGCAGCTTAGTGGGTAGCCCAAGCTCCTACAATGAGCAGTTCTTC
CASSLVGSPSSYNEQFF
>TRBJ1-5|.|15|TRBV2|.
TGTGCCAGCAGCGAGGGGGAAGGGGGCAATCAGCCCCAGCATTTT
CASSEGEGGNQPQHF
>TRBJ1-5|.|14|TRBV5-8|few
TGTGCCAGCAGCTTACATGATAGCAATCAGCCCCAGCATTTT
CASSLHDSNQPQHF
>TRBJ1-2|TRBD1|13|TRBV14|.
TGTGCCAGCAGCCAAGCAGGGGGCGATGGCTACACCTTC
CASSQAGGDGYTF
>TRBJ1-4|.|14|TRBV23-1|.
TGCGCCAGCAGTCACAGGGATTTCGATGAAAAACTGTTTTTT
CASSHRDFDEKLFF
>TRBJ1-4|.|13|TRBV5-3|.
TGTGCCAGAAGCCTCCAGCAGAGGGGAAAACTGTTTTTT
CARSLQQRGKLFF